Listed below are T cell receptor beta chains from one sample, sequenced in a study of cytomegalovirus exposure and HLA in healthy donors. Produced via immunoSEQ multiplex PCR; TCRdb's table is partial and in-frame only. The sample yields approximately 220,000 clones, about 77% seen once. Specimen: PBMCs. These receptors all stem from a woman aged 30 to 39 in good health and CMV-seronegative. The CDR3 runs from the conserved cysteine through the conserved F or W.

TRBJ2-2 | TRBV7-3 | CASSKRQRDGGGELFF
TRBJ1-5 | TRBV4-1 | CASSQAVGGVQPQHF
TRBJ2-7 | TRBV27 | CASSLWRGSSYEQYF
TRBJ2-3 | TRBV21-1 | CASSPPGTSGTDTQYF
TRBJ1-1 | TRBV7-9 | CASSSLRGLEAFF
TRBJ2-3 | TRBV6-1 | CASSGGWRGAEDTQYF
TRBJ1-5 | TRBV19 | CASSWQRYSNQPQHF
TRBJ1-5 | TRBV5-8 | CASSPEKQPQHF
TRBJ2-7 | TRBV14 | CASSQEFGGTPTYF
TRBJ1-4 | TRBV6-6 | CASSYVGATNEKLFF
TRBJ2-3 | TRBV30 | CAWSLRDRADTQYF
TRBJ2-7 | TRBV6-6 | CASGRRDPYEQYF
TRBJ1-6 | TRBV30 | CACKGVNNSPLHF
TRBJ2-3 | TRBV27 | CASSAWTRGTDTQYF
TRBJ2-7 | TRBV7-2 | CASSLVGGSSYEQYF
TRBJ2-1 | TRBV11-2 | CASSLYARARTINEQFF
TRBJ1-4 | TRBV27 | CASSSRPGETNEKLFF
TRBJ2-1 | TRBV27 | CATPADSGLSYNEQFF
TRBJ1-2 | TRBV7-9 | CASSSTDGGGYTF
TRBJ2-5 | TRBV5-1 | CASSLYTSGRGQETQYF
TRBJ1-1 | TRBV6-1 | CASSRDREMNTEAFF
TRBJ2-1 | TRBV7-2 | CASSLTGKNNEQFF
TRBJ2-7 | TRBV19 | CAGMTGTYEQYF